The sequence of this TCR beta chain was determined in a study of blood T cell repertoires in COVID-19. Sequencing used immunoSEQ multiplex PCR; TCRdb keeps in-frame clones, though not all of them. Altogether 250,000 to 350,000 clones are present, 70% to 90% being singletons, with the ten largest covering under 7%. From germline, CDR1 is DFQATT and CDR2 SNEGSKA (reference sequence). The V segment lost 3 bases and the J segment 3 bases; nucleotides outside the gene matches: 12. The CDR3 is made up of 16 amino acids. The gene calls are TRBV20-1 and TRBJ2-5; 8 bases line up with TRBD1. This sequence was found in a woman aged 40 to 55 who had recovered from COVID-19. Sequenced material: PBMCs or T cells enriched from blood (not recorded which). The CDR3 region is CSASLGQGGREETQYF. The CDR3 region has the DNA TGCAGTGCTAGTCTAGGACAGGGAGGCAGAGAAGAGACCCAGTACTTC.